The clone carrying this T cell receptor (beta chain) was recorded once. Its target is unknown. The data were obtained in a study of T cell responses to AZD1222 COVID-19 vaccine. Trimming removed 5 bases from V and 3 bases from J; junction bases left unmatched: 7. There are 14 residues in the CDR3. In germline, CDR1 is SGHTA, CDR2 FQGTGA. Overall study findings and caveats: Donors were largely white British and mainly female; clonal diversity was possibly underestimated.

Generated by immunoSEQ multiplex PCR, the TCRdb table keeps only in-frame clones and is missing some. The sample has some 84,000 clones; around 86% are singletons. The sequencing used peripheral blood, collected on day 0 of AZD1222 vaccination. The TCR was taken from an adult in good health. The chain couples TRBV7-3 to TRBJ2-7; 7 bases align to TRBD2. CDR3 sequence (DNA): TGTGCCAGCAGCCTGGGAGGGAGCAACTACGAGCAGTACTTC. This sequence encodes CASSLGGSNYEQYF.